One sample yielded the 9 T cell receptor beta chains listed below, sequenced in a study of T cell responses to AZD1222 COVID-19 vaccine. Libraries were prepared by immunoSEQ multiplex PCR; TCRdb keeps only in-frame clonotypes and omits some of them. The table lists around 130,000 clones, around 87% of them singletons. Sequences were derived from peripheral blood, sampled on day 0 of AZD1222 vaccination. The receptors were sampled from an adult in good health.

V gene TRBV5-4 combines with J gene TRBJ1-1; no firm D call. CDR3 length: 12 residues. V shed 0 bases and J shed 4 bases, with 4 bases lying between them. Germline CDR1 is SGHNT and CDR2 is YYREEE (reference sequence). For the CDR3, the DNA is TGTGCCAGCAGCTTGGCAGCCACTGAAGCTTTCTTT. As protein: CASSLAATEAFF.

The V and J genes are TRBV7-2 and TRBJ2-3; weak D call: TRBD2 (5 bases). V was pared by 4 bases and J by 2 bases, with 19 bases between. The CDR3 length is 17 residues. Germline V lookup: CDR1 SGHTA, CDR2 FQGNSA. The CDR3 is CASSSRPPGLNTDTQYF. In DNA, the CDR3 is TGTGCCAGCAGCTCAAGACCTCCGGGATTAAACACAGATACGCAGTATTTT. The full variable domain, in which reference TRBV7-2 and TRBJ2-3 provide the parts outside the CDR3, is GAGVSQSPSNKVTEKGKDVELRCDPISGHTALYWYRQSLGQGLEFLIYFQGNSAPDKSGLPSDRFSAERTGGSVSTLTIQRTQQEDSAVYLCASSSRPPGLNTDTQYFGPGTRLTVL.

This clone came up once. The rearrangement uses TRBV27 and TRBJ2-2; no reliable D call. With 2 bases removed from V and 6 bases from J, the gap between germline ends came to 13 bases. Germline CDR1 and CDR2: MNHEY and SMNVEV (reference sequence). The CDR3 has 15 amino acids. Here the CDR3 DNA reads TGTGCCAGCAGTTTAGGTGCCGGTTTTGCCGGGGAGCTGTTTTTT. Protein sequence: CASSLGAGFAGELFF.

Only one count was recorded for this clone. The chain has TRBV18 and TRBJ2-7, with D perhaps matching TRBD1 (5 bases). Germline lookup yields CDR1 KGHSH and CDR2 LQKENI. The CDR3 is 14 amino acids. Trimming pared 2 bases from V and 2 bases from J, leaving 10 bases between. CDR3 region: CASSPNTGAYEQYF. The CDR3 DNA reads TGTGCCAGCTCACCAAATACAGGAGCCTACGAGCAGTACTTC.

V usage is TRBV5-4 and J usage is TRBJ1-1; 9 bases are a match to TRBD1. V lost 2 bases to trimming and J lost 4 bases; unmatched junction nucleotides: 9. Germline loops: CDR1 SGHNT, CDR2 YYREEE (reference sequence). The length of the CDR3 is 16 residues. The CDR3 sequence is CASSFGGQGVGTEAFF. CDR3 coding DNA: TGTGCCAGCAGCTTTGGGGGACAGGGAGTTGGCACTGAAGCTTTCTTT.

This chain joins TRBV28 and TRBJ1-4, with TRBD1 matching over 8 bases. The CDR3 is 17 residues long. Looked up from germline, CDR1 is MDHEN and CDR2 is SYDVKM. V lost 6 bases to trimming and J lost 4 bases; unmatched junction nucleotides: 13. The CDR3 protein is CASSPRQGLRSNEKLFF. CDR3 nucleotide sequence: TGTGCCAGCAGCCCTCGACAGGGGTTGAGGAGTAATGAAAAACTGTTTTTT. Together with reference TRBV28 and TRBJ1-4, the CDR3 gives the full variable domain: DVKVTQSSRYLVKRTGEKVFLECVQDMDHENMFWYRQDPGLGLRLIYFSYDVKMKEKGDIPEGYSVSREKKERFSLILESASTNQTSMYLCASSPRQGLRSNEKLFFGSGTQLSVL.

The chain employs TRBV27 and TRBJ2-7; the match to TRBD1 covers 10 bases. The CDR3 loop spans 13 amino acids. Germline trimming cut 6 bases from V and 6 bases from J; bases unmatched to any gene: 5. Germline-derived CDR1 and CDR2 are MNHEY and SMNVEV (reference sequence). CDR3 region: CASRGTGVGEQYF. The CDR3 coding sequence is TGTGCCAGCAGGGGGACAGGGGTGGGCGAGCAGTACTTC.

This chain links TRBV10-3 with TRBJ1-1, with 10 bases aligning to TRBD1. V lost 6 bases, J lost 4 bases, and 2 bases stayed unmatched. CDR1 is ENHRY and CDR2 is SYGVKD in the germline V gene. This CDR3 region has 13 residues. CDR3 sequence: CAISGTGVTEAFF. The CDR3 DNA is TGTGCCATCAGCGGGACAGGGGTCACTGAAGCTTTCTTT.

The rearrangement uses TRBV6-5 and TRBJ1-5, with D possibly being TRBD1 (5 bases). Germline V lookup: CDR1 MNHEY, CDR2 SVGAGI. Trimming stripped 6 bases from V and 0 bases from J, with 6 bases between. The CDR3 totals 13 residues. CDR3 coding DNA: TGTGCCAGCAGGACAGCTAGCAATCAGCCCCAGCATTTT. Amino acid sequence: CASRTASNQPQHF.